Listed here are 25 T cell receptor beta chains from one sample, sequenced in a study of blood T cell repertoires in COVID-19. Data came from immunoSEQ multiplex PCR; TCRdb stores just in-frame clones and leaves some out. The table includes about 120,000 clones, roughly 85% detected once. Sequencing used peripheral blood. These receptors were obtained from a man in his forties with acute or convalescent COVID-19.

This sequence joins TRBV7-2 and TRBJ2-7; TRBD2 aligns across 11 bases. The CDR3 is 14 amino acids. Trimming at V came to 5 bases and at J to 6 bases, leaving 6 bases not matched to a gene. CDR1 SGHTA and CDR2 FQGNSA come from the germline V gene. The CDR3 region has the DNA TGTGCCAGCAGCCCCCTAGCGGGGGGTTCCGAGCAGTACTTC. This translates into CASSPLAGGSEQYF.

V gene TRBV19 combines with J gene TRBJ1-4; D call uncertain. The CDR3 loop spans 14 amino acids. V lost 1 base, J lost 2 bases, and 5 bases lay in between. Germline assignment: CDR1 LNHDA and CDR2 SQIVND (reference sequence). CDR3 nucleotides: TGTGCCAGTAGTATAGTCGAGACTAATGAAAAACTGTTTTTT. Translation: CASSIVETNEKLFF. The full variable domain, with the rest looked up from reference TRBV19 and TRBJ1-4, is DGGITQSPKYLFRKEGQNVTLSCEQNLNHDAMYWYRQDPGQGLRLIYYSQIVNDFQKGDIAEGYSVSREKKESFPLTVTSAQKNPTAFYLCASSIVETNEKLFFGSGTQLSVL.

This clone has just one count. V gene TRBV6-4 combines with J gene TRBJ2-2, with TRBD2 as a possible D gene (5 bases). Trimming stripped 2 bases from V and 4 bases from J, with 8 bases between. Germline V gene data show CDR1 as MRHNA and CDR2 as SNTAGT. The CDR3 length is 14 residues. The CDR3 region has the DNA TGTGCCAGCAGTGACGGACTTCTCACCGGGGAGCTGTTTTTT. Translated: CASSDGLLTGELFF.

The gene calls are TRBV6-5 and TRBJ1-3; 7 bases line up with TRBD1. Germline lookup yields CDR1 MNHEY and CDR2 SVGAGI. The CDR3 is 15 residues long. Trimming took 6 bases from V and 4 from J; bases not matched to a gene: 9. CDR3 amino acids: CASSGDRVLGNTIYF. DNA for the CDR3: TGTGCCAGCAGCGGAGACAGGGTCTTGGGAAACACCATATATTTT.

The chain carries TRBV13 and TRBJ2-3, with no clear D. Germline V CDR1 and CDR2: PRHDT, FYEKMQ (reference sequence). The V end was cut by 5 bases, the J end by 0 bases, with 9 bases between. The CDR3 runs 14 residues. CDR3 DNA: TGTGCCAGCAGCAGCACGTCTAGCACAGATACGCAGTATTTT. This sequence encodes CASSSTSSTDTQYF.

This chain links TRBV6-2 or TRBV6-3 with TRBJ2-2; 8 bases agree with TRBD1. Germline CDR1 MNHEY, CDR2 SVGEGT. CDR3 length: 15 residues. The V and J ends lost 0 bases and 7 bases, in that order; junction bases with no gene match: 4. As DNA, the CDR3 is TGTGCCAGCAGTTACTCGGTACAGGGGGACGGGGAGCTGTTTTTT. It encodes CASSYSVQGDGELFF.

J is TRBJ1-2 and V is TRBV5-4; maybe TRBD1 (6 bases). This CDR3 region has 13 residues. Germline CDR1 and CDR2: SGHNT and YYREEE (reference sequence). The V and J ends lost 4 bases and 8 bases respectively, with 15 bases between them. The CDR3 spells CASSIGQLVGYTF. CDR3 nucleotide sequence: TGTGCCAGCAGCATCGGACAGCTAGTCGGCTACACCTTC.

Here the CDR3 reads CATSREWGSYGYTF. CDR3 DNA: TGTGCCACCAGCAGAGAGTGGGGCAGCTATGGCTACACCTTC. The chain recombines TRBV15 with TRBJ1-2; the D gene is possibly TRBD1 (5 bases). Trimming took off 0 bases at V and 4 bases at J, with 9 bases between the two ends. The CDR3 spans 14 residues. Per germline, CDR1 LNHNV and CDR2 YYDKDF (reference sequence).

The chain couples TRBV10-1 to TRBJ2-5; tentative D call: TRBD2 (6 bases). Germline V lookup: CDR1 WNHNN, CDR2 SYGVQD (reference sequence). This CDR3 is 14 amino acids long. Between the trimmed V and J ends, which lost 9 bases and 2 bases, there was a span of 16 bases. In DNA form, the CDR3 reads TGCGCCAGGACGACGTCGGGGGAACAAGAGACCCAGTACTTC. The encoded protein is CARTTSGEQETQYF.

The chain uses TRBV11-2 and TRBJ1-6, with no clear D. CDR1 and CDR2 from the germline V gene are SGHAT and FQNNGV. V lost 4 bases and J 0 bases, leaving 10 bases between the germline ends. The CDR3 spans 16 residues. DNA for the CDR3: TGTGCCAGCAGCTCTGAAGGGAGCTCCTATAATTCACCCCTCCACTTT. This translates into CASSSEGSSYNSPLHF.

This clone was seen a single time. V is TRBV6-5 and J is TRBJ1-4; a possible D gene is TRBD1 (6 bases). The CDR3 is made up of 15 amino acids. Germline loops: CDR1 MNHEY, CDR2 SVGAGI. Trimming shortened V by 6 bases and J by 6 bases, and 17 bases separated the two germline ends. CDR3 loop: CASRTLDRHHEKLFF. The CDR3 DNA sequence: TGTGCCAGCAGGACCCTCGACAGGCATCATGAAAAACTGTTTTTT.

V usage is TRBV10-3 and J usage is TRBJ1-2; D is perhaps TRBD1 (5 bases). The length of the CDR3 is 15 residues. Germline CDR1 ENHRY, CDR2 SYGVKD. The V end lost 7 bases, the J end lost 1 base, and 16 bases lay between the germline ends. In DNA, the CDR3 is TGTGCCATCACGGGGGAGTCAGACAGTAACTATGGCTACACCTTC. It is translated as CAITGESDSNYGYTF.

The chain employs TRBV5-1 and TRBJ1-1; D is uncertain. The CDR3 sequence is 14 residues long. The germline gives CDR1 SGHRS, CDR2 YFSETQ. The V gene lost 4 bases and the J gene lost 5 bases, with 15 bases spanning the gap. CDR3 nucleotide sequence: TGCGCCAGCAGCCCGGGAGGGATGTGGACTGAAGCTTTCTTT. This codes for CASSPGGMWTEAFF.

The rearrangement links TRBV5-1 to TRBJ2-7; possible D gene TRBD1, 5 bases. Germline CDR1 reads SGHRS; CDR2 reads YFSETQ. This CDR3 is built from 14 residues. The V end was cut by 0 bases, the J end by 0 bases, with 7 bases between. The CDR3 nucleotides read TGCGCCAGCAGCTTGGGACAGAACTCCTACGAGCAGTACTTC. This translates into CASSLGQNSYEQYF.

The chain joins TRBV12-3 or TRBV12-4 to TRBJ2-2; D gene uncertain. CDR3 size: 12 residues. With 7 bases removed from V and 2 bases from J, the gap between germline ends came to 5 bases. The CDR3 loop reads CASTYNTGELFF. The CDR3 DNA reads as TGTGCCAGCACCTATAACACCGGGGAGCTGTTTTTT.

V and J are TRBV19 and TRBJ2-1, with a tentative D call TRBD2 (6 bases). V lost 5 bases and J 4 bases, leaving 18 bases between the germline ends. Germline CDR1 and CDR2: LNHDA and SQIVND (reference sequence). There are 16 residues in the CDR3. The CDR3 DNA reads TGTGCCAGTAGTCCCCCCGGGACTTTAATTTACAATGAGCAGTTCTTC. This gives the protein CASSPPGTLIYNEQFF.

This sequence joins TRBV15 and TRBJ1-2, with D unclear. The CDR3 contains 15 residues. Germline assignment: CDR1 LNHNV and CDR2 YYDKDF (reference sequence). Trimming removed 6 bases at V and 6 bases at J, with 20 bases between. The CDR3: CATRIGGQIFHGYTF. CDR3 bases: TGTGCCACCAGGATTGGAGGGCAGATTTTCCATGGCTACACCTTC.

The V gene is TRBV15, the J gene TRBJ2-7; D is undetermined. CDR1 and CDR2 from the germline V gene are LNHNV and YYDKDF (reference sequence). This CDR3 spans 13 amino acids. Trimming removed 0 bases from V and 5 bases from J, with 8 bases in between. CDR3 nucleotides: TGTGCCACCAGCAGAGATGTGCAGGACGAGCAGTACTTC. This codes for CATSRDVQDEQYF. The whole variable domain, filled in from reference TRBV15 and TRBJ2-7, reads DAMVIQNPRYQVTQFGKPVTLSCSQTLNHNVMYWYQQKSSQAPKLLFHYYDKDFNNEADTPDNFQSRRPNTSFCFLDIRSPGLGDTAMYLCATSRDVQDEQYFGPGTRLTVT.

The rearrangement joins TRBV11-3 to TRBJ2-7; TRBD2 might be the D (5 bases). Trimming removed 11 bases at V and 3 bases at J, with 14 bases between. In germline, CDR1 is SGHNT, CDR2 YENEEA. The CDR3 is made up of 12 amino acids. The CDR3 loop reads CAGSGVLYEQYF. In DNA, the CDR3 is TGTGCCGGGTCCGGGGTCCTCTACGAGCAGTACTTC.

The V gene is TRBV11-2, the J gene TRBJ1-6, with D perhaps TRBD1 (5 bases). This CDR3 comprises 11 residues. The V end was cut by 4 bases, the J end by 10 bases, with 5 bases between. Germline CDR1 is SGHAT and CDR2 is FQNNGV. The DNA for the CDR3 is TGTGCCAGCAGCTCAGGGTCACCCCTCCACTTT. Translation: CASSSGSPLHF.

The V call is TRBV29-1, the J call TRBJ1-4; a weak D match, TRBD1 (6 bases). Per germline, CDR1 SQVTM and CDR2 ANQGSEA. The V gene lost 4 bases and the J gene lost 13 bases, with 10 bases spanning the gap. CDR3 length equals 10 residues. In DNA form, the CDR3 reads TGCAGCGTTGCGGACAGTACACTGTTTTTT. Amino acid sequence: CSVADSTLFF.

This rearrangement joins TRBV9 to TRBJ2-3; TRBD2 matches at 8 bases. V lost 2 bases, J lost 2 bases, and 1 base stayed unmatched. The CDR3 runs to 14 residues. Looked up from germline, CDR1 is SGDLS and CDR2 is YYNGEE. In DNA, the CDR3 is TGTGCCAGCAGCGTTAGCGGGGTCACAGATACGCAGTATTTT. Amino acid sequence: CASSVSGVTDTQYF.

The V call is TRBV2, the J call TRBJ2-2; a possible D gene is TRBD2 (6 bases). V lost 4 bases and J lost 1, with 7 bases in between. The CDR3 loop spans 14 amino acids. CDR1 is SNHLY, CDR2 FYNNEI, per germline. CDR3 sequence (DNA): TGTGCCAGCAGTGGCGGGGAGAACACCGGGGAGCTGTTTTTT. It codes for CASSGGENTGELFF.

The rearrangement links TRBV5-1 to TRBJ1-2, with D uncertain. Per the germline V gene, CDR1 is SGHRS and CDR2 is YFSETQ. Trimming took off 3 bases at V and 6 bases at J, with 12 bases between the two ends. The CDR3 loop spans 13 amino acids. This CDR3 reads CASSSNPQNGYTF. The CDR3 coding sequence is TGCGCCAGCAGCTCAAATCCGCAGAATGGCTACACCTTC.

The rearrangement uses TRBV3-1 (or the pseudogene TRBV3-2) and TRBJ1-1; D is possibly TRBD1 (6 bases). Germline CDR1 reads LGHDT; CDR2 reads YNNKEL (reference sequence). This CDR3 comprises 14 residues. V was clipped by 4 bases and J by 6 bases, with 15 bases between them. The CDR3 bases are TGTGCCAGCAGCCCCGTGGGGGGGCAGGCTGAAGCTTTCTTT. Translated: CASSPVGGQAEAFF.